This T cell receptor (beta chain) was sequenced in a study of memory CD4+ T cells and cytomegalovirus serostatus. Study in general: Of the healthy Belgian adults, 8 to 10 were CMV seropositive and about 24 seronegative. Study-wide findings and caveats: Each of approximately 69 CMV-associated TCRbeta sequences occurred in one to five individuals.

A word on this clone: The antigen is unknown.

The sort gate was single viable CD3+CD4+CD8-CD45RO+ cells for memory CD4+ T cells. Serostatus was set by detecting CMV pp150, pp28, p38, p52 IgG. Original processing notes: After removing out-of-frame reads, approximately 2.2 million distinct TCRbeta sequences remained. TCRdb's table, derived via immunoSEQ multiplex PCR, lists solely in-frame clones and lacks some. V, J and clone size were drawn from that table, and D and trimming were deduced from the DNA. This sample carries around 45,000 clones, about 80% of them seen once, and the ten largest clones take more than 1.5%. V was clipped by 3 bases and J by 2 bases; unmatched bases: 5. There are 15 residues in the CDR3. In germline, CDR1 is SGHTA, CDR2 FQGNSA.

Sequences were obtained from memory CD4+ T cells from blood. The chain links TRBV7-2 to TRBJ2-7; 9 bases are shared with TRBD1. The source of this sequence is an adult in good health and CMV-seronegative. The CDR3 bases are TGTGCCAGCAGCTTTAGTGGGACAGGGCCCTACGAGCAGTACTTC. Its translation is CASSFSGTGPYEQYF. Full variable domain (outside the CDR3, taken from reference TRBV7-2 and TRBJ2-7): GAGVSQSPSNKVTEKGKDVELRCDPISGHTALYWYRQSLGQGLEFLIYFQGNSAPDKSGLPSDRFSAERTGGSVSTLTIQRTQQEDSAVYLCASSFSGTGPYEQYFGPGTRLTVT.